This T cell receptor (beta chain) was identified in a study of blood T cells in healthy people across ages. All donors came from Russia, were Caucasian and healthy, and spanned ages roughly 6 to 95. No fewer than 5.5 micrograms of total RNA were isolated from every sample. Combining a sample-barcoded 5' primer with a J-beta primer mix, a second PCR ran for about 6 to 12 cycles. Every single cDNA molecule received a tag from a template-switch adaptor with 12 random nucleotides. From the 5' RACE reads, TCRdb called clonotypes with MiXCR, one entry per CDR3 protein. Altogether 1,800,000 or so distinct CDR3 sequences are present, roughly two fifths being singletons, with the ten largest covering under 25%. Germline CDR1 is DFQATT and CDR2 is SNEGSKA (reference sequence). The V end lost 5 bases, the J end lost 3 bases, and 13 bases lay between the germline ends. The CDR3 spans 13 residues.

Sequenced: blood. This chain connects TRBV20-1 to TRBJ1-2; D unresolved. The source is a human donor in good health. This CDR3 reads CSAPSPPDYGYTF. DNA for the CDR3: TGCAGTGCTCCTTCCCCTCCTGACTATGGCTACACCTTC.